This TCR beta chain was sequenced for a study of T-cell reconstitution after alpha-beta-depleted transplantation in children. General study results and limits: For some patients, TCRbeta diversity was high at day 60 because of recipient T cells and thymic progenitors that survived.

Regarding this clonotype: Antigen: not known.

The TCRbeta library was prepared with unique molecular identifiers. Via MiXCR, TCRdb re-called the PCR reads, giving one row per CDR3 protein. The profile shows about 110,000 distinct CDR3 sequences, 5.5% to 7% of them singletons. The source material was PBMCs, mostly from graft donor cells, sampled 360 days after TCRalphabeta/CD19-depleted stem cell transplant. This receptor was taken from a male patient between 2 and 10 years old who had a stem cell transplant for acute lymphoblastic leukemia, so the T cells may come from the graft donor.

CDR3 nucleotide sequence: TGTGCCAGCACCAAGCTGGGGGCAGGCCCATCCTACGAGCAGTACTTC. Translated: CASTKLGAGPSYEQYF. This chain links TRBV7-2 with TRBJ2-7; D perhaps matches TRBD1 (6 bases). This CDR3 comprises 16 residues. CDR1 is SGHTA and CDR2 is FQGNSA in the germline V gene. V was trimmed by 7 bases and J by 1 base, leaving 20 bases between them. The variable domain in full, completed from reference TRBV7-2 and TRBJ2-7, reads GAGVSQSPSNKVTEKGKDVELRCDPISGHTALYWYRQSLGQGLEFLIYFQGNSAPDKSGLPSDRFSAERTGGSVSTLTIQRTQQEDSAVYLCASTKLGAGPSYEQYFGPGTRLTVT.